This TCR beta chain derives from a study of HIV-infected children after antiretroviral therapy interruption. This clonotype was found many times. Its antigen is currently unknown. CDR3 length: 16 residues. With V trimmed by 7 bases and J by 0 bases, 10 bases remained unmatched. The treatment is: PENTA 11 planned treatment interruption arm or continuous ART arm. RNA-based 3' RACE libraries used unique molecular identifiers. A single record per CDR3 protein comes from TCRdb applying MiXCR to the 3' RACE reads. The sample includes about 89,000 distinct CDR3 sequences, about 7% of them seen just once. The study, taken as a whole, reports: By the end of treatment interruption, naive CD4+ clonality (Gini) increased.

This specimen consisted of CD45RA+ CD4+ T cells from PBMCs, pooled from several time points, obtained from a donor given antiretroviral therapy, either interrupted or continuous. This sample's subset: naive CD4+ CD45RA+ CD45RO- T cells. This TCR came from a pool of human donors with HIV. The chain uses TRBV12-3 or TRBV12-4 and TRBJ2-3; 7 bases map to TRBD2. The CDR3 region is CASNLKAGSSTDTQYF. CDR3 DNA sequence: TGTGCCAGCAACCTCAAAGCGGGGTCCAGCACAGATACGCAGTATTTT.